The present TCR beta chain was sequenced within a study of response to subunit inactivated influenza vaccine. Points from the study as a whole: Authors proposed each seasonal influenza vaccination draws in few new T cells.

To note about this clonotype: Its target is unknown.

Via MiXCR, TCRdb re-called the RT-PCR reads, giving one row per CDR3 protein. This sample has around 850,000 distinct CDR3 sequences, with under 20% found just once. Losses at the gene ends were 0 bases for V and 2 bases for J; bases not matched to a gene: 6. Germline lookup yields CDR1 LNHNV and CDR2 YYDKDF (reference sequence). The CDR3 totals 17 residues. This sequence originates from a man aged 45-65 years who received an inactivated influenza vaccine. The V call is TRBV15, the J call TRBJ2-1; 8 bases fit TRBD2. Sequenced material: PBMCs from blood, taken 4 to 6 days after vaccination. Here the CDR3 reads CATSRDLALAAYNEQFF. CDR3 nucleotides: TGTGCCACCAGCAGAGATCTGGCACTAGCGGCCTACAATGAGCAGTTCTTC.